One sample yielded the 21 T cell receptor beta chains listed below, sequenced in a study of blood T cell repertoires in COVID-19. Sequencing used immunoSEQ multiplex PCR; TCRdb keeps in-frame clones, though not all of them. The sample consists of over 300,000 clones, 70% to 90% of them appearing once. The sequenced sample was PBMCs or T cells enriched from blood (not recorded which). Every receptor here comes from a man aged 25 to 45 who had recovered from COVID-19.

The chain is built from TRBV7-2 and TRBJ2-1; 12 bases align to TRBD2. With V trimmed by 5 bases and J by 5 bases, 4 bases remained unmatched. The length of the CDR3 is 15 residues. Germline V gene lookup returns CDR1 SGHTA and CDR2 FQGNSA. For the CDR3, the DNA is TGTGCCAGCAGCGTAGGACTAGCGGGAAACAATGAGCAGTTCTTC. Protein product: CASSVGLAGNNEQFF.

The rearrangement joins TRBV27 to TRBJ1-5, with TRBD1 matching 8 bases. The J segment lost 1 base and the V segment lost 6 bases, leaving 8 bases of the junction unmatched. The CDR3 is made up of 16 amino acids. CDR1 MNHEY and CDR2 SMNVEV come from the germline V gene (reference sequence). The CDR3 protein is CASRQDRDMSNQPQHF. In DNA, the CDR3 is TGTGCCAGCAGACAGGACAGGGACATGAGCAATCAGCCCCAGCATTTT.

J is TRBJ2-6 and V is TRBV11-3; TRBD1 might be the D (5 bases). Germline CDR1 and CDR2: SGHNT and YENEEA. The ends were cut back, 1 base at V and 1 base at J, with 8 bases in the middle. The CDR3 sequence is 16 residues long. CDR3: CASSLGGRSGANVLTF. DNA for the CDR3: TGTGCCAGCAGCTTAGGGGGCAGGTCTGGGGCCAACGTCCTGACTTTC.

This clone was found once. V and J are TRBV24-1 and TRBJ1-6, with 11 bases fitting TRBD1. The CDR3 has 16 amino acids. Looked up from germline, CDR1 is KGHDR and CDR2 is SFDVKD. With 4 bases clipped from V and 9 bases from J, the junction kept 7 bases outside the gene matches. The CDR3 region is CATSEAGQGAGSPLHF. CDR3 nucleotides: TGTGCCACCAGTGAGGCTGGACAGGGGGCTGGTTCACCCCTCCACTTT.

The chain has TRBV6-1 and TRBJ1-4; 7 bases are shared with TRBD1. V shed 3 bases and J 6 bases; nucleotides not matched to a gene: 16. Germline loops: CDR1 MNHNS, CDR2 SASEGT. The CDR3 is 18 residues long. The CDR3 DNA is TGTGCCAGCAGTGATACGGCAGGGGGAAGGGTGTTGGATGAAAAACTGTTTTTT. This codes for CASSDTAGGRVLDEKLFF.

The V and J genes are TRBV7-3 and TRBJ2-2; TRBD1 aligns across 8 bases. Germline CDR1 SGHTA, CDR2 FQGTGA. The V gene end was trimmed by 3 bases and the J gene end by 7 bases; junction bases not matched to a gene: 7. This CDR3 is built from 15 residues. CDR3 sequence reads: CASSFQQGAGGELFF. The CDR3 DNA follows: TGTGCCAGCAGCTTTCAGCAGGGGGCCGGCGGGGAGCTGTTTTTT.

V and J are TRBV2 and TRBJ1-2; TRBD1 agrees at 8 bases. The CDR3 runs to 14 residues. V lost 4 bases, J lost 0 bases, and 1 base stayed unmatched. In germline, CDR1 is SNHLY, CDR2 FYNNEI. The CDR3 loop reads CASSVDRANYGYTF. The CDR3 DNA is TGTGCCAGCAGTGTGGACAGGGCTAACTATGGCTACACCTTC.

The genes are TRBV5-1 and TRBJ1-1; D unclear. The CDR3 covers 14 residues. Germline lookup yields CDR1 SGHRS and CDR2 YFSETQ. V lost 1 base and J 1 base, leaving 8 bases between the germline ends. In nucleotides, the CDR3 is TGCGCCAGCAGCTTGTATCCAGAGAACACTGAAGCTTTCTTT. Translated, it gives CASSLYPENTEAFF.

The count of this clone is one. This chain connects TRBV30 to TRBJ1-2; 7 nucleotides match TRBD1. The J segment lost 7 bases and the V segment lost 8 bases, leaving 10 bases of the junction unmatched. CDR3 length equals 12 residues. Germline V CDR1 and CDR2: GTSNPN, SVGIG (reference sequence). As DNA, the CDR3 is TGTGCCCGTGACAGGGACCCCCTTGGCTACACCTTC. Its translation: CARDRDPLGYTF.

The chain links TRBV19 to TRBJ2-3, with 10 bases aligning to TRBD1. The CDR3 is made up of 15 amino acids. Germline assignment: CDR1 LNHDA and CDR2 SQIVND (reference sequence). The V and J ends lost 3 bases and 3 bases, in that order; junction bases with no gene match: 3. The CDR3 bases are TGTGCCAGTAGTATGACAGGGGGCTGGACAGATACGCAGTATTTT. Encoded protein: CASSMTGGWTDTQYF.

The chain combines TRBV12-3 or TRBV12-4 with TRBJ2-2; D is uncertain. With 5 bases removed from V and 7 bases from J, the gap between germline ends came to 11 bases. The CDR3 loop spans 13 amino acids. Here the CDR3 reads CASSPRSFGELFF. DNA of the CDR3: TGTGCCAGCAGTCCACGGTCCTTCGGGGAGCTGTTTTTT.

V is TRBV5-8 and J is TRBJ2-7, with 12 bases matching TRBD1. Germline CDR1 SGHTS, CDR2 YDEGEE. V lost 1 base to trimming and J lost 9 bases; unmatched junction nucleotides: 11. CDR3 length equals 16 residues. The CDR3 nucleotides read TGTGCCAGCAGCTTGCTCCGGGACAGGGGGCTCCCAGGGCAGTACTTC. This sequence encodes CASSLLRDRGLPGQYF.

The genes are TRBV7-9 and TRBJ1-2, with D tentatively TRBD1 (5 bases). This CDR3 region has 15 residues. The germline V and J ends were trimmed by 4 bases and 1 base, with 13 bases remaining between them. The germline gives CDR1 SEHNR, CDR2 FQNEAQ (reference sequence). The CDR3 loop is CASSSPDTFNYGYTF. CDR3 nucleotide sequence: TGTGCCAGCAGCTCCCCGGACACTTTTAACTATGGCTACACCTTC.

The chain has TRBV30 and TRBJ2-2; D unresolved. There are 14 residues in the CDR3. Germline V lookup: CDR1 GTSNPN, CDR2 SVGIG (reference sequence). V was trimmed by 4 bases and J by 3 bases, leaving 12 bases between them. The CDR3 nucleotides read TGTGCCTGGACCGTACGGGTCGACACCGGGGAGCTGTTTTTT. It specifies CAWTVRVDTGELFF. Filled out from reference TRBV30 and TRBJ2-2, the complete variable domain reads SQTIHQWPATLVQPVGSPLSLECTVEGTSNPNLYWYRQAAGRGLQLLFYSVGIGQISSEVPQNLSASRPQDRQFILSSKKLLLSDSGFYLCAWTVRVDTGELFFGEGSRLTVL.

Note on this clone: At one boundary the junction diverges from the germline segment, which might be a read error. The chain joins TRBV3-1 (or the pseudogene TRBV3-2) to TRBJ1-1; D ambiguous. From germline, CDR1 is LGHDT and CDR2 YNNKEL (reference sequence). The CDR3 consists of 13 residues. This CDR3 is CASTQLGRAEAFF. Here the CDR3 DNA reads TGTGCCAGCACCCAATTAGGGCGGGCTGAAGCTTTCTTT.

V usage is TRBV4-2 and J usage is TRBJ2-7; TRBD2 matches at 7 bases. This CDR3 has 13 amino acids. Trimming removed 0 bases from V and 7 bases from J; junction bases left unmatched: 3. CDR1 and CDR2 (germline): LGHNA, YNFKEQ. The CDR3: CASSQDLGGEQYF. As DNA, the CDR3 is TGTGCCAGCAGCCAAGATCTCGGGGGGGAGCAGTACTTC.

The chain joins TRBV9 to TRBJ2-7, with D perhaps TRBD2 (5 bases). Germline CDR1 is SGDLS and CDR2 is YYNGEE. CDR3 length: 14 residues. Trimming left V 4 bases short and J 4 bases short, with 15 bases between. The CDR3 DNA reads as TGTGCCAGCAGCCCAAGCCGGGGTTCTTACGAGCAGTACTTC. It is translated as CASSPSRGSYEQYF.

This clone came up a few times. The gene calls are TRBV15 and TRBJ1-1, with D maybe TRBD1 (5 bases). This CDR3 comprises 14 residues. Germline V gene lookup returns CDR1 LNHNV and CDR2 YYDKDF (reference sequence). V was trimmed by 5 bases and J by 0 bases, leaving 10 bases between them. In nucleotides, the CDR3 is TGTGCCACCAGCGAGGACACGATGAACACTGAAGCTTTCTTT. This sequence encodes CATSEDTMNTEAFF.

This rearrangement joins TRBV24-1 to TRBJ2-1, with 11 positions matching TRBD2. The germline CDR1 and CDR2 sequences are KGHDR and SFDVKD. There are 16 residues in the CDR3. Trimming cost V 9 bases and J 6 bases; bases outside gene matches: 12. The CDR3 region is CATGASGGSGSNEQFF. CDR3 DNA sequence: TGTGCCACCGGAGCTAGCGGGGGGTCCGGCTCCAATGAGCAGTTCTTC.

This clone has just a few counts. This sequence joins TRBV6-2 or TRBV6-3 and TRBJ2-1; D is uncertain. The CDR3 loop spans 14 amino acids. The germline V gene encodes CDR1 MNHEY and CDR2 SVGEGT. Trimming left V 2 bases short and J 1 base short, with 6 bases between. CDR3 in DNA: TGTGCCAGCAGTTACGCGGATTCCTACAATGAGCAGTTCTTC. Protein: CASSYADSYNEQFF.

The gene calls are TRBV21-1 and TRBJ2-3; TRBD2 is the table's D call and was not checked against the DNA. TRBV21-1 is marked as a pseudogene. CDR3 length equals 17 residues. The CDR3 here is CASSNPGGLAGTDTQYF. CDR3 in DNA: TGTGCCAGCAGCAATCCCGGGGGACTAGCGGGCACAGATACGCAGTATTTT.